These 26 T cell receptor beta chains share one sample of origin, sequenced in a study of OX40 agonist ivuxolimab in advanced cancers. The data were produced by immunoSEQ multiplex PCR, yet TCRdb's version contains in-frame clones alone and is incomplete. This table holds under 75,000 clones, around 86% found once. The sequences come from CD4+ or CD8+ T cells sorted from blood, collected in a trial of the OX40 agonist ivuxolimab. The source is an adult with an advanced solid tumor such as melanoma, head and neck, liver or kidney cancer.

The chain employs TRBV7-2 and TRBJ2-3; TRBD2 matches 8 bases. The germline gives CDR1 SGHTA, CDR2 FQGNSA. With V trimmed by 6 bases and J by 4 bases, 3 bases remained unmatched. The CDR3 spans 13 residues. Here the CDR3 DNA reads TGTGCCAGCAGAACCGGGGGGGCAGATACGCAGTATTTT. It translates to CASRTGGADTQYF.

This clone is a singleton in its sample. The chain couples TRBV14 to TRBJ1-1, with D possibly matching TRBD1 (6 bases). Trimming took 4 bases from V and 5 from J, leaving 14 bases between them. CDR1 is SGHDN and CDR2 is FVKESK in the germline V gene. This CDR3 spans 14 amino acids. The CDR3 DNA is TGTGCCAGCAGCCTCAGGGGTGGGGGGACTGAAGCTTTCTTT. It specifies CASSLRGGGTEAFF.

V is TRBV4-1 and J is TRBJ1-2; 8 bases fit TRBD1. CDR1 and CDR2 (germline): MGHRA, YSYEKL. This CDR3 comprises 15 residues. With V trimmed by 3 bases and J by 7 bases, 10 bases remained unmatched. The DNA for the CDR3 is TGCGCCAGCAGCCACCTCTCGGACAGGGTAGGTGGCTACACCTTC. Protein: CASSHLSDRVGGYTF.

To note about this clone: One end of the junction does not line up with germline, which may come from a read error. This rearrangement joins TRBV7-7 to TRBJ2-3; D is tentatively TRBD1 or TRBD2 (5 bases each). Germline CDR1 and CDR2: SSHAT and FNYEAQ (reference sequence). This CDR3 has 15 amino acids. The CDR3 here is CASSLGEAVTDTQYF. For the CDR3, the DNA is TGTGCTAGCAGCTTAGGGGAAGCGGTCACAGATACGCAGTATTTT.

As DNA, the CDR3 is TGTGCCAGCAGTGCCTGGACTAGCGGGGTCGGGGAGCTGTTTTTT. This gives the protein CASSAWTSGVGELFF. The chain combines TRBV6-1 with TRBJ2-2; 12 positions agree with TRBD2. The CDR3 has 15 amino acids. Germline V lookup: CDR1 MNHNS, CDR2 SASEGT. V trimming: 4 bases; J trimming: 7 bases; junction bases outside the gene matches: 4.

The chain carries TRBV9 and TRBJ1-1, with a tentative D call TRBD1 (6 bases). Looked up from germline, CDR1 is SGDLS and CDR2 is YYNGEE. V gave up 3 bases and J gave up 5 bases, with 11 bases separating them. This CDR3 is built from 13 residues. The CDR3 here is CASSAGVGTEAFF. For the CDR3, the DNA is TGTGCCAGCAGCGCAGGGGTAGGGACTGAAGCTTTCTTT.

This chain links TRBV6-6 with TRBJ1-4; D remains ambiguous. The CDR3 covers 11 residues. V lost 2 bases and J 7 bases, leaving 2 bases between the germline ends. Germline CDR1 reads MNHNY; CDR2 reads SVGAGI (reference sequence). The CDR3 coding sequence is TGTGCCAGCAGTTACGGTGAAAAACTGTTTTTT. This encodes CASSYGEKLFF.

The chain carries TRBV11-3 and TRBJ2-7, with a possible D match to TRBD1 (6 bases). Germline V CDR1 and CDR2: SGHNT, YENEEA. The germline V and J ends were trimmed by 5 bases and 3 bases, with 8 bases remaining between them. This CDR3 is built from 12 residues. The CDR3 protein is CASSQGNYEQYF. CDR3 DNA sequence: TGTGCCAGCAGCCAGGGGAACTACGAGCAGTACTTC.

The chain employs TRBV18 and TRBJ2-2, with 7 bases aligning to TRBD1. Germline CDR1 reads KGHSH; CDR2 reads LQKENI. The CDR3 consists of 16 residues. Trimming cost V 3 bases and J 3 bases; bases outside gene matches: 7. CDR3 amino acids: CASSPQRTGDTGELFF. In DNA form, the CDR3 reads TGTGCCAGCTCACCCCAACGGACAGGAGACACCGGGGAGCTGTTTTTT.

CDR3 region: CASSFGYEQYF. The CDR3, as DNA: TGTGCCAGCAGCTTTGGCTACGAGCAGTACTTC. This chain connects TRBV5-8 to TRBJ2-7; D not resolved. The V end was cut by 2 bases, the J end by 3 bases, with 3 bases between. Germline V gene data show CDR1 as SGHTS and CDR2 as YDEGEE. The CDR3 sequence is 11 residues long.

This rearrangement joins TRBV13 to TRBJ1-4; no firm D call. The CDR3 contains 15 residues. The germline gives CDR1 PRHDT, CDR2 FYEKMQ (reference sequence). V was trimmed by 5 bases and J by 7 bases, leaving 17 bases between them. The CDR3 DNA sequence: TGTGCCAGCAGCGGGCGGACTAACTGGGGTGAAAAACTGTTTTTT. It encodes CASSGRTNWGEKLFF.

The J gene is TRBJ1-1, the V gene TRBV7-9; a possible D gene is TRBD1 (6 bases). V was cut by 7 bases and J by 1 base, with 16 bases left in between. CDR3 length equals 15 residues. The V gene's germline CDR1 is SEHNR and CDR2 FQNEAQ (reference sequence). DNA for the CDR3: TGTGCCAGCAACCTAGGGGGGGTCCAGAACACTGAAGCTTTCTTT. Its translation is CASNLGGVQNTEAFF.

This chain uses TRBV5-1 with TRBJ2-3; D possibly corresponds to TRBD2 (7 bases). Germline-derived CDR1 and CDR2 are SGHRS and YFSETQ. Trimming shortened V by 2 bases and J by 6 bases, and 16 bases separated the two germline ends. This CDR3 has 15 residues. CDR3 sequence reads: CASSFGRGGADTQYF. CDR3 in DNA: TGCGCCAGCAGCTTTGGTAGAGGGGGGGCGGATACGCAGTATTTT.

V gene TRBV4-3 combines with J gene TRBJ1-1; D perhaps matches TRBD1 (6 bases). The V gene's germline CDR1 is LGHNA and CDR2 YSLEER. The length of the CDR3 is 15 residues. V was clipped by 4 bases and J by 1 base, with 13 bases between them. The chain's CDR3 is CASSPPGQPNTEAFF. CDR3 DNA sequence: TGCGCCAGCAGCCCCCCAGGACAGCCGAACACTGAAGCTTTCTTT.

J is TRBJ2-4 and V is TRBV19; tentative D call: TRBD1 (6 bases). Germline V gene data show CDR1 as LNHDA and CDR2 as SQIVND (reference sequence). CDR3 length: 15 residues. V lost 3 bases, J lost 0 bases, and 9 bases lay in between. CDR3 in amino acids: CASSIGRGAKNIQYF. CDR3 DNA: TGTGCCAGTAGTATTGGCAGGGGAGCCAAAAACATTCAGTACTTC.

The gene calls are TRBV6-5 and TRBJ2-1; possible D gene TRBD2, 6 bases. Trimming took off 2 bases at V and 1 base at J, with 12 bases between the two ends. CDR1 is MNHEY and CDR2 is SVGAGI in the germline V gene. The CDR3 runs to 16 residues. The CDR3 is CASSYGGDSSYNEQFF. Written as DNA, the CDR3 is TGTGCCAGCAGTTACGGCGGGGACTCTTCCTACAATGAGCAGTTCTTC.

Details on this clone: The sample has other DNA sequences that encode this CDR3 too. The chain couples TRBV9 to TRBJ1-6, with D perhaps matching TRBD1 (6 bases). The V end was cut by 4 bases, the J end by 13 bases, with 18 bases between. Germline values: CDR1 SGDLS, CDR2 YYNGEE. The CDR3 has 14 amino acids. The CDR3 reads CASSPRQEVSPLHF. In nucleotides, the CDR3 is TGTGCCAGCAGCCCTCGACAGGAGGTTTCGCCCCTCCACTTT.

The V call is TRBV7-9, the J call TRBJ1-1; TRBD1 agrees at 11 bases. The ends lost 5 bases at V and 11 bases at J; junction bases unmatched: 7. This CDR3 is built from 13 residues. Germline-derived CDR1 and CDR2 are SEHNR and FQNEAQ (reference sequence). The CDR3 DNA follows: TGTGCCAGCAGCCCGGGGACAGGGGGGAGTGCTTTCTTT. Protein: CASSPGTGGSAFF.

The chain combines TRBV20-1 with TRBJ2-7; no definite D call. V lost 3 bases and J lost 6, with 9 bases in between. CDR1 DFQATT and CDR2 SNEGSKA come from the germline V gene (reference sequence). The CDR3 is 11 amino acids. In DNA form, the CDR3 reads TGCAGTGCTAGTCGGCAGATCGAGCAGTACTTC. Its translation is CSASRQIEQYF.

The chain carries TRBV19 and TRBJ2-7, with 8 bases aligning to TRBD1. V was pared by 4 bases and J by 4 bases, with 6 bases of the junction left unmatched. Germline lookup yields CDR1 LNHDA and CDR2 SQIVND (reference sequence). This CDR3 region has 14 residues. The CDR3 is CASSRTGWPYEQYF. CDR3 DNA: TGTGCCAGTAGTAGGACAGGGTGGCCTTACGAGCAGTACTTC.

This chain joins TRBV9 and TRBJ1-1, with a tentative D call TRBD1 (5 bases). This CDR3 contains 13 residues. Trimming stripped 0 bases from V and 5 bases from J, with 8 bases between. Germline V gene sequence: CDR1 SGDLS, CDR2 YYNGEE. Written as DNA, the CDR3 is TGTGCCAGCAGCGTAGTTAGGGGAACTGAAGCTTTCTTT. Encoded protein: CASSVVRGTEAFF. The whole variable domain, filled in from reference TRBV9 and TRBJ1-1, reads DSGVTQTPKHLITATGQRVTLRCSPRSGDLSVYWYQQSLDQGLQFLIQYYNGEERAKGNILERFSAQQFPDLHSELNLSSLELGDSALYFCASSVVRGTEAFFGQGTRLTVV.

This rearrangement joins TRBV6-1 to TRBJ1-1; D is unresolved. This CDR3 is 13 amino acids long. V gave up 0 bases and J gave up 1 base, with 3 bases separating them. Germline lookup yields CDR1 MNHNS and CDR2 SASEGT. The CDR3 sequence: CASSEAPNTEAFF. The CDR3 DNA follows: TGTGCCAGCAGTGAAGCGCCGAACACTGAAGCTTTCTTT.

V usage is TRBV10-3 and J usage is TRBJ2-7, with D uncertain. This CDR3 region has 10 residues. V lost 6 bases, J lost 3 bases, and 3 bases lay in between. In germline, CDR1 is ENHRY, CDR2 SYGVKD. CDR3 DNA sequence: TGTGCCATCAGCATCTACGAGCAGTACTTC. Translating gives CAISIYEQYF.

V usage is TRBV5-4 and J usage is TRBJ2-1, with D uncertain. This CDR3 has 12 residues. V was cut by 2 bases and J by 10 bases, with 10 bases left in between. Germline V CDR1 and CDR2: SGHNT, YYREEE (reference sequence). The CDR3 DNA reads TGTGCCAGCAGCTTAACGGTGAGGGAGCAGTTCTTC. Translating gives CASSLTVREQFF.

V is TRBV7-3 and J is TRBJ2-1, with D perhaps TRBD1 or TRBD2 (6 bases each). The CDR3 contains 13 residues. The V gene lost 1 base and the J gene lost 9 bases, with 10 bases spanning the gap. Germline CDR1 reads SGHTA; CDR2 reads FQGTGA. The CDR3: CASSLRGGTEQFF. The CDR3 DNA reads TGTGCCAGCAGCTTAAGAGGGGGGACTGAGCAGTTCTTC.

The chain carries TRBV5-4 and TRBJ1-1, with D unclear. Germline V gene sequence: CDR1 SGHNT, CDR2 YYREEE (reference sequence). With 0 bases removed from V and 6 bases from J, the gap between germline ends came to 12 bases. The CDR3 runs 14 residues. CDR3 region: CASSLGGKDSEAFF. CDR3 sequence (DNA): TGTGCCAGCAGCTTGGGTGGAAAGGATTCTGAAGCTTTCTTT.